These 2 T cell receptor beta chains originate from one sample sequenced in a study of T-cell memory formation after mild COVID-19. Via MiXCR, TCRdb re-called the 5' RACE reads, giving one row per CDR3 protein. The table has fewer than 90,000 distinct CDR3 sequences, over 11% seen once. Sequenced sample: PBMCs or a T cell subset sorted from them (not recorded which). All receptors derive from an adult woman who had mild COVID-19 (a few samples of this study predate the infection). Cell type and time point are not known.

J is TRBJ2-1 and V is TRBV6-5; D gene ambiguous. This CDR3 region has 15 residues. In germline, CDR1 is MNHEY, CDR2 SVGAGI. V was clipped by 7 bases and J by 7 bases, with 20 bases between them. The chain's CDR3 is CASNPLPVVWNEQFF. DNA for the CDR3: TGTGCCAGCAATCCCCTCCCGGTAGTTTGGAATGAGCAGTTCTTC.

This clonotype was found many times. The chain has TRBV20-1 and TRBJ2-7, with 9 bases fitting TRBD1. The CDR3 runs to 17 residues. Per germline, CDR1 DFQATT and CDR2 SNEGSKA (reference sequence). V trimming: 0 bases; J trimming: 4 bases; junction bases outside the gene matches: 13. For the CDR3, the DNA is TGCAGTGCTAGAGACCCCAGTGCCGGGACAGGGACGTACGAGCAGTACTTC. It encodes CSARDPSAGTGTYEQYF.